This T cell receptor (beta chain) was recorded in a study of blood T cell repertoires in COVID-19. Looking at the study overall: The United States, Italy and Spain supplied acute and convalescent COVID-19 samples. Nucleic acid was either cDNA or gDNA, and it came from T cells, B-cell-depleted T cells, or PBMCs.

Per the study methods: Reference gene primer amplification gave estimated nucleated cell counts. Some clones are missing from TCRdb's copy, which holds only in-frame ones; the method was immunoSEQ multiplex PCR. Clone size and V and J calls were adopted from that table, with D and trimming inferred from the DNA. This sample has about 260,000 clones; 70% to 90% occur once, and the top ten carry about 4.6%. This clone was seen more than once but under ten times. CDR3 length equals 15 residues. V trimming: 4 bases; J trimming: 5 bases; junction bases outside the gene matches: 7. Germline V gene lookup returns CDR1 SGHNT and CDR2 YYREEE (reference sequence).

The sample comprised peripheral blood. The J gene is TRBJ2-2, the V gene TRBV5-4; TRBD2 matches at 8 bases. This receptor was identified in a man between 60 and 75 years old who had recovered from COVID-19. In DNA, the CDR3 is TGTGCCAGCAGCGTGAGCGGGAGTGGAACCGGGGAGCTGTTTTTT. It codes for CASSVSGSGTGELFF.